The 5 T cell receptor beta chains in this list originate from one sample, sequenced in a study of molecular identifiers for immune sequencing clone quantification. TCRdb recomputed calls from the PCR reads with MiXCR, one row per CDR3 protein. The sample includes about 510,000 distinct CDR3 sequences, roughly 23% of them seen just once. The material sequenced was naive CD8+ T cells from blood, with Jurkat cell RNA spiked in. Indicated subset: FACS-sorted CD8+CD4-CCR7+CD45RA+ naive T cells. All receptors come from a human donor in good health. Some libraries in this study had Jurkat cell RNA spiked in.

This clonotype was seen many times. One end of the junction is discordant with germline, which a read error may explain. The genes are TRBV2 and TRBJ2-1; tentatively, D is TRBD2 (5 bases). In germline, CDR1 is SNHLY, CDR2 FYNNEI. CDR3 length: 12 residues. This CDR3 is CASSEGTRGLRF. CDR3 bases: TGTGCCAGCAGTGAAGGGACCCGAGGGCTGAGATTC.

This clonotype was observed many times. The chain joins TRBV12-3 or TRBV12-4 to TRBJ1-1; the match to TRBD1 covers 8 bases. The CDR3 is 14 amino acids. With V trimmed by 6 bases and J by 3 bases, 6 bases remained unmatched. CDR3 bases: TGTGCCAGCAGCCGCCCGGACAGGGACACTGAAGCTTTCTTT. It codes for CASSRPDRDTEAFF.

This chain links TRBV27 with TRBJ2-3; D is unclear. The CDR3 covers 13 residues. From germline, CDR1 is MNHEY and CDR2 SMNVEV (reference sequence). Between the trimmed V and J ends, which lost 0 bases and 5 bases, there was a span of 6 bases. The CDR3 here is CASSLSIRDTQYF. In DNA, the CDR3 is TGTGCCAGCAGTTTATCGATACGAGATACGCAGTATTTT.

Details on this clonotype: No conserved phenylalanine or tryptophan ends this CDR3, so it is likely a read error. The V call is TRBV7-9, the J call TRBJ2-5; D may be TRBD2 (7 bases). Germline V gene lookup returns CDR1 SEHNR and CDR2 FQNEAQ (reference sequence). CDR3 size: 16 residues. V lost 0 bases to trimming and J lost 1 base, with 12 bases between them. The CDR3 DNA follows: TGTGCCAGCAGCTTAGCGTTGGGGGGGGCCCAAGAGACCCAGTACGTC. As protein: CASSLALGGAQETQYV.

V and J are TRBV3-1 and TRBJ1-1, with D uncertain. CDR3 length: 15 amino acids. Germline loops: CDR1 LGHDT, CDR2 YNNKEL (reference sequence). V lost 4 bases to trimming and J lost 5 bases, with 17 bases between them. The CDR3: CASSPARGGGTEAFF. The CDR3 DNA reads TGTGCCAGCAGCCCCGCCCGGGGAGGCGGAACTGAAGCTTTCTTT.